These 17 T cell receptor beta chains were all obtained from the same sample, sequenced in a study of chemoradiotherapy in HPV16-positive cancers. Profiled with immunoSEQ multiplex PCR; TCRdb holds only in-frame clones, not every one. The repertoire holds approximately 3,200 clones, approximately 96% seen once, with roughly 2% in the top ten. Sample collection was performed from a patient who underwent chemoradiotherapy. The receptors shown here come from a human donor with HPV-associated anogenital cancer.

A note on this clone: In the same sample, other DNA sequences code for this CDR3. CDR3 protein: CASSPPTESYGYTF. The CDR3 DNA sequence: TGTGCCAGCTCACCACCTACGGAAAGCTATGGCTACACCTTC. The chain joins TRBV18 to TRBJ1-2; no definite D call. Trimming left V 0 bases short and J 4 bases short, with 9 bases between. The germline CDR1 and CDR2 sequences are KGHSH and LQKENI. The CDR3 extends over 14 amino acids.

The chain links TRBV20-1 to TRBJ2-3; D gene unclear. Per germline, CDR1 DFQATT and CDR2 SNEGSKA (reference sequence). The CDR3 is made up of 11 amino acids. V was shortened by 2 bases and J by 4 bases, with 4 bases between the two germline ends. The CDR3 sequence is CSARSADTQYF. The CDR3 DNA reads TGCAGTGCTAGATCGGCAGATACGCAGTATTTT.

The chain recombines TRBV27 with TRBJ1-4, with a tentative D call TRBD1 (6 bases). The CDR3 runs to 17 residues. Germline V gene data show CDR1 as MNHEY and CDR2 as SMNVEV (reference sequence). Trimming took off 0 bases at V and 5 bases at J, with 16 bases between the two ends. The CDR3 DNA is TGTGCCAGCAGTTTATCGAGGGGGGGGCGGACCAATGAAAAACTGTTTTTT. It translates to CASSLSRGGRTNEKLFF.

The rearrangement uses TRBV30 and TRBJ1-6; D possibly corresponds to TRBD1 (5 bases). Trimming shortened V by 0 bases and J by 7 bases, and 16 bases separated the two germline ends. Germline V gene sequence: CDR1 GTSNPN, CDR2 SVGIG (reference sequence). The CDR3 spans 16 residues. In DNA form, the CDR3 reads TGTGCCTGGAGTGTACTGGGGGGACCTCTAAATTCACCCCTCCACTTT. This gives the protein CAWSVLGGPLNSPLHF.

This clone appeared a single time. The V gene is TRBV29-1, the J gene TRBJ1-2; D gene uncertain. CDR1 is SQVTM and CDR2 is ANQGSEA in the germline V gene. The CDR3 has 13 amino acids. V dropped 7 bases and J dropped 0 bases, with 12 bases sitting between them. CDR3 in amino acids: CSARTTANYGYTF. CDR3 DNA sequence: TGCAGCGCTCGAACTACAGCTAACTATGGCTACACCTTC. The variable domain in full, with the rest retrieved from reference TRBV29-1 and TRBJ1-2, is SAVISQKPSRDICQRGTSLTIQCQVDSQVTMMFWYRQQPGQSLTLIATANQGSEATYESGFVIDKFPISRPNLTFSTLTVSNMSPEDSSIYLCSARTTANYGYTFGSGTRLTVV.

V is TRBV5-5 and J is TRBJ1-4; D is ambiguous. The CDR3 consists of 18 residues. With 1 base removed from V and 5 bases from J, the gap between germline ends came to 21 bases. Germline lookup yields CDR1 SGHKS and CDR2 YYEKEE (reference sequence). CDR3 region: CASSLYLFAGGPNEKLFF. The CDR3 nucleotides are TGTGCCAGCAGCTTGTATCTGTTTGCCGGCGGGCCGAATGAAAAACTGTTTTTT.

The V and J genes are TRBV18 and TRBJ1-2, with D unresolved. The V gene lost 3 bases and the J gene lost 3 bases, with 8 bases spanning the gap. Per the germline V gene, CDR1 is KGHSH and CDR2 is LQKENI. The CDR3 sequence is 13 residues long. CDR3 sequence (DNA): TGTGCCAGCTCACCGGTGGAAGACTATGGCTACACCTTC. Encoded protein: CASSPVEDYGYTF.

This chain joins TRBV19 and TRBJ2-2; D gene ambiguous. The V gene's germline CDR1 is LNHDA and CDR2 SQIVND (reference sequence). The V end was cut by 6 bases, the J end by 1 base, with 9 bases between. This CDR3 has 14 residues. In DNA form, the CDR3 reads TGTGCCAGTAGGACGGGTGGGAACACCGGGGAGCTGTTTTTT. Translated, it gives CASRTGGNTGELFF.

V usage is TRBV7-3 and J usage is TRBJ1-5; the D is unclear. The CDR3 extends over 16 amino acids. The V end was cut by 5 bases, the J end by 0 bases, with 14 bases between. Germline values: CDR1 SGHTA, CDR2 FQGTGA. The DNA for the CDR3 is TGTGCCAGCAGCCAGAGTTTCTATTATAGCAATCAGCCCCAGCATTTT. Translating it yields CASSQSFYYSNQPQHF.

The genes are TRBV19 and TRBJ1-1; no definite D call. The CDR3 is 15 amino acids. Trimming cost V 5 bases and J 0 bases, with 13 bases left between them. Germline V gene sequence: CDR1 LNHDA, CDR2 SQIVND (reference sequence). The CDR3 protein is CASSSRVELNTEAFF. The CDR3 bases are TGTGCCAGTAGTTCGCGAGTGGAGTTGAACACTGAAGCTTTCTTT.

V is TRBV10-1 and J is TRBJ1-5; D is uncertain. From germline, CDR1 is WNHNN and CDR2 SYGVQD (reference sequence). This CDR3 comprises 13 residues. Trimming left V 3 bases short and J 7 bases short, with 10 bases between. CDR3 region: CASSDGGEQPQHF. CDR3 coding DNA: TGCGCCAGCAGTGATGGCGGGGAGCAGCCCCAGCATTTT.

V is TRBV11-3 and J is TRBJ2-4, with 7 bases fitting TRBD2. J was trimmed by 2 bases and V by 7 bases; bases with no gene match: 11. CDR3 size: 16 residues. CDR1 and CDR2 (germline): SGHNT, YENEEA. CDR3 nucleotides: TGTGCCAGCACTCCGGGGGGTAGGAAAACCAAAAACATTCAGTACTTC. Encoded protein: CASTPGGRKTKNIQYF.

V usage is TRBV6-5 and J usage is TRBJ1-2; D uncertain. V lost 8 bases, J lost 4 bases, and 17 bases lay in between. The V gene's germline CDR1 is MNHEY and CDR2 SVGAGI. CDR3 size: 14 residues. As DNA, the CDR3 is TGTGCCAGCGGTACAGCCGATGGGAGCTATGGCTACACCTTC. Protein sequence: CASGTADGSYGYTF.

The CDR3 loop reads CASSVAASGIYNEQFF. The CDR3 region has the DNA TGTGCCAGCAGCGTAGCGGCTAGCGGGATCTACAATGAGCAGTTCTTC. This chain connects TRBV9 to TRBJ2-1; 9 positions match TRBD2. V dropped 0 bases and J dropped 3; count of bases not matched to a gene: 4. Germline V gene lookup returns CDR1 SGDLS and CDR2 YYNGEE. The length of the CDR3 is 16 residues.

The CDR3 protein is CSVEAGLEETQYF. The CDR3 DNA is TGCAGCGTTGAAGCAGGGCTTGAAGAGACCCAGTACTTC. The rearrangement links TRBV29-1 to TRBJ2-5; D might be TRBD1 (5 bases). Trimming removed 1 base at V and 3 bases at J, with 9 bases between. CDR3 size: 13 residues. The germline V gene has CDR1 SQVTM and CDR2 ANQGSEA.

The chain links TRBV14 to TRBJ1-4; 7 bases are a match to TRBD1. The CDR3 sequence is 15 residues long. Per germline, CDR1 SGHDN and CDR2 FVKESK. Trimming cost V 0 bases and J 6 bases; bases outside gene matches: 4. CDR3: CASSQEARGYEKLFF. CDR3 nucleotides: TGTGCCAGCAGCCAAGAGGCCAGGGGGTATGAAAAACTGTTTTTT.

The sample holds one count of this clone. CDR3 sequence: CASRGGEGVKFF. The CDR3 DNA is TGTGCCAGCAGAGGAGGGGAGGGGGTGAAGTTCTTC. The J gene is TRBJ2-1, the V gene TRBV6-1; weak D call: TRBD2 (7 bases). Trimming took off 6 bases at V and 14 bases at J, with 17 bases between the two ends. In germline, CDR1 is MNHNS, CDR2 SASEGT. The CDR3 contains 12 residues.